These T cell receptor beta chains were read from a single sample in a study of cytomegalovirus exposure and HLA in healthy donors. TCRdb's table, derived via immunoSEQ multiplex PCR, lists solely in-frame clones and lacks some. This table holds about 52,000 clones, roughly three fifths found once. Sequences were obtained from PBMCs. The receptors derive from a human donor in good health. The CDR3 runs from the conserved cysteine through the conserved F or W. The D gene is left open where the match is weak. Clone size is shown for a subset of rows, as once, few, many or a class of expanded clone.

D	J	length	V	size	DNA	CDR3
.	TRBJ2-3	14	TRBV5-4	.	TGTGCCAGCAGCCAATGGACAGACAGAGATACGCAGTATTTT	CASSQWTDRDTQYF
.	TRBJ1-1	13	TRBV11-2	.	TGTGCCAGCAGCCCTTACAAGGGAGATGAAGCTTTCTTT	CASSPYKGDEAFF
TRBD1	TRBJ2-5	15	TRBV5-1	few	TGCGCCAGCAGCGGGGCAATCAGGGGGCAAGAGACCCAGTACTTC	CASSGAIRGQETQYF
TRBD1	TRBJ2-7	17	TRBV5-1	.	TGCGCCAGCAACTTCTGGGGGGACAGGGAAGTCCCCTACGAGCAGTACTTC	CASNFWGDREVPYEQYF
.	TRBJ1-5	18	TRBV4-1	.	TGCGCCAGCAGCCAAGATCTAGCGGGGAACGCAGCCAGGCAGCCCCAGCATTTT	CASSQDLAGNAARQPQHF
TRBD1	TRBJ1-4	16	TRBV7-2	.	TGTGCCAGCAGCTTAAGAGGACAGGGGAGAGGTGAAAAACTGTTTTTT	CASSLRGQGRGEKLFF
.	TRBJ2-6	16	TRBV30	.	TGTGCCTGCCCGAGACAATCGAGCTCTGGGGCCAACGTCCTGACTTTC	CACPRQSSSGANVLTF
TRBD1	TRBJ1-2	15	TRBV6-5	.	TGTGCCAGCAGTCTCGGACAGGGGGCCAGATATGGCTACACCTTC	CASSLGQGARYGYTF
TRBD2	TRBJ2-7	16	TRBV6-6	few	TGTGCCAGCATCCCCCGGGCTAGCGGGGGAGCCTACGAGCAGTACTTC	CASIPRASGGAYEQYF
TRBD1	TRBJ1-1	13	TRBV19	many	TGTGCCAGTAGTAAGGGGGCAGGAACTGAAGCTTTCTTT	CASSKGAGTEAFF
.	TRBJ1-2	14	TRBV9	.	TGTGCCAGCAGCCCCTCCCGGGGGATCTATGGCTACACCTTC	CASSPSRGIYGYTF
TRBD1	TRBJ2-5	12	TRBV27	few	TGTGCCAGCGCCGACAGGGGGGAGACCCAGTACTTC	CASADRGETQYF
TRBD2	TRBJ2-1	14	TRBV13	few	TGTGCCAGCAGCCGGACTAGCGGACACAATGAGCAGTTCTTC	CASSRTSGHNEQFF
.	TRBJ2-3	12	TRBV19	few	TGTGCCGCGGGTCCCCCCACAGATACGCAGTATTTT	CAAGPPTDTQYF
TRBD2	TRBJ2-1	16	TRBV4-2	.	TGTGCCAGCAGCCAGTCCCTAGCGGAGAGATACAATGAGCAGTTCTTC	CASSQSLAERYNEQFF
.	TRBJ1-3	14	TRBV6-5	.	TGTGCCAGCAGAAAGGACAGCTCTGGAAACACCATATATTTT	CASRKDSSGNTIYF
.	TRBJ2-7	11	TRBV20-1	once	TGCAGTGTACGGCAGGGCTACGAGCAGTACTTC	CSVRQGYEQYF
TRBD2	TRBJ2-7	14	TRBV29-1	.	TGCAGCGTTGAAGAGCGGGGGGCCTCCTACGAGCAGTACTTC	CSVEERGASYEQYF
.	TRBJ2-5	16	TRBV7-2	.	TGTGCCAGCAGCTCATCTTTGCAGGGGCTAGGAGAGACCCAGTACTTC	CASSSSLQGLGETQYF
.	TRBJ2-3	15	TRBV7-9	.	TGTGCCAGCAGCTTAGTGTCAGGAAGCACAGATACGCAGTATTTT	CASSLVSGSTDTQYF
TRBD1	TRBJ2-5	16	TRBV11-2	few	TGTGCCAGCAGCTGGGGTTCCGGGACAGGGGGAGAGACCCAGTACTTC	CASSWGSGTGGETQYF
TRBD2	TRBJ2-5	13	TRBV10-3	.	TGTGCCATCGGACTAGCGGGGGAAGAGACCCAGTACTTC	CAIGLAGEETQYF
TRBD1	TRBJ1-6	14	TRBV19	.	TGTGCCAGTAGTACCGACAGGGGGAATTCACCCCTCCACTTT	CASSTDRGNSPLHF
.	TRBJ2-5	14	TRBV6-6	.	TGTGCCAGCAGTCCCCATGCTAGCGTGGAGACCCAGTACTTC	CASSPHASVETQYF
TRBD1	TRBJ1-4	15	TRBV10-2	few	TGCGCCAGCAGCGAAATGGGACAGGGAGGGGAAAAACTGTTTTTT	CASSEMGQGGEKLFF
.	TRBJ2-3	13	TRBV10-1	few	TGCGCCAGCAGAGGAGCTGGCACAGATACGCAGTATTTT	CASRGAGTDTQYF
.	TRBJ2-3	14	TRBV27	.	TGTGCCAGCAGTTACGGGACTCGCACAGATACGCAGTATTTT	CASSYGTRTDTQYF
TRBD2	TRBJ2-7	15	TRBV27	once	TGTGCCAGCAGTATGACTAGCAACAACCCTAGCGAGCAGTACTTC	CASSMTSNNPSEQYF
TRBD2	TRBJ2-7	14	TRBV5-1	few	TGCGCCAGTAGTCTAGCGGGGGGGCCTGAAGAGCAGTACTTC	CASSLAGGPEEQYF
.	TRBJ1-4	12	TRBV7-8	.	TGTGCCAGCAGCCAGGGACTAGAAAAACTGTTTTTT	CASSQGLEKLFF
.	TRBJ1-6	14	TRBV27	.	TGTGCCAGCAGTTTAGAGGGATATAATTCACCCCTCCACTTT	CASSLEGYNSPLHF
TRBD2	TRBJ2-5	16	TRBV4-2	.	TGTGCCAGCAGCCAAGTTATCACTAGCGGTCAAGAGACCCAGTACTTC	CASSQVITSGQETQYF
TRBD1	TRBJ2-2	18	TRBV5-3	.	TGTGCCAGAAGTGCTCCCCCCAGGGGGCGCGGGAACACCGGGGAGCTGTTTTTT	CARSAPPRGRGNTGELFF
.	TRBJ1-1	14	TRBV19	.	TGTGCCAGTAGTATAGGTTTTATGGGGGGTGAAGCTTTCTTT	CASSIGFMGGEAFF
.	TRBJ1-2	15	TRBV7-9	.	TGTGCCAGCAGCTTAGCCGGGGGGCGCAGCTATGGCTACACCTTC	CASSLAGGRSYGYTF
.	TRBJ1-2	13	TRBV30	.	TGTGCCTTACCCGACGAGGGTAACTATGGCTACACCTTC	CALPDEGNYGYTF
TRBD2	TRBJ2-7	12	TRBV25-1	.	TGTGCCAGCAGTCAGACTAGCTCCGAGCAGTACTTC	CASSQTSSEQYF
.	TRBJ1-4	14	TRBV28	few	TGTGCCAGCAGGAAGACAGGCTCGGTGGAAAAACTGTTTTTT	CASRKTGSVEKLFF
.	TRBJ1-5	13	TRBV7-2	.	TGTGCCAGCAGCTCCGGAGCTTATCAGCCCCAGCATTTT	CASSSGAYQPQHF
.	TRBJ2-7	16	TRBV27	.	TGTGCCAGCAGTTTTTCCGGGGTTTTAACTGGCTACGAGCAGTACTTC	CASSFSGVLTGYEQYF
.	TRBJ1-1	17	TRBV7-3	.	TGTGCCAGCAGCCGCTCCGTAAGTCAGGGTCCGAACACTGAAGCTTTCTTT	CASSRSVSQGPNTEAFF
.	TRBJ2-4	17	TRBV15	few	TGTGCCACCAGCTTGGTCCTGGAGGTGGGGGCCAAAAACATTCAGTACTTC	CATSLVLEVGAKNIQYF
TRBD2	TRBJ2-5	14	TRBV9	few	TGTGCCAGCAGCCTTGGGACTAGAGAAGAGACCCAGTACTTC	CASSLGTREETQYF
.	TRBJ2-5	12	TRBV25-1	.	TGTGCCAGCCGAAGCCCTCGGGAGACCCAGTACTTC	CASRSPRETQYF
.	TRBJ1-1	12	TRBV29-1	.	TGCAGCGTCGGTTTTAGTAATACTGAAGCTTTCTTT	CSVGFSNTEAFF
.	TRBJ2-7	13	TRBV2	.	TGTGCCAGCAGTGAAGGAGGACACTACGAGCAGTACTTC	CASSEGGHYEQYF
.	TRBJ2-3	14	TRBV9	once	TGTGCCAGCAGCGTAACTACTAGCACAGATACGCAGTATTTT	CASSVTTSTDTQYF
.	TRBJ2-1	18	TRBV2	.	TGTGCCAGCAGTGAAGTTCGGGGTGCGGGACGGTGGGCCAATGAGCAGTTCTTC	CASSEVRGAGRWANEQFF
.	TRBJ1-4	14	TRBV19	.	TGTGCCAGTAGTATCGACGACAGTAATGAAAAACTGTTTTTT	CASSIDDSNEKLFF
TRBD1	TRBJ1-1	13	TRBV10-3	.	TGTGCCATCACCTCCACAGGGGGCAGCGAAGCTTTCTTT	CAITSTGGSEAFF
TRBD2	TRBJ2-5	18	TRBV5-1	few	TGCGCCAGCAGCTTGGTCCTTAGCGGGGGGGCCATAAGGGAGACCCAGTACTTC	CASSLVLSGGAIRETQYF
.	TRBJ1-1	11	TRBV29-1	once	TGCAGCGTTGAACAGTACACTGAAGCTTTCTTT	CSVEQYTEAFF
.	TRBJ2-3	16	TRBV15	once	TGTGCCACCAGCCTAAGGGAGACCAGGTCCACAGATACGCAGTATTTT	CATSLRETRSTDTQYF